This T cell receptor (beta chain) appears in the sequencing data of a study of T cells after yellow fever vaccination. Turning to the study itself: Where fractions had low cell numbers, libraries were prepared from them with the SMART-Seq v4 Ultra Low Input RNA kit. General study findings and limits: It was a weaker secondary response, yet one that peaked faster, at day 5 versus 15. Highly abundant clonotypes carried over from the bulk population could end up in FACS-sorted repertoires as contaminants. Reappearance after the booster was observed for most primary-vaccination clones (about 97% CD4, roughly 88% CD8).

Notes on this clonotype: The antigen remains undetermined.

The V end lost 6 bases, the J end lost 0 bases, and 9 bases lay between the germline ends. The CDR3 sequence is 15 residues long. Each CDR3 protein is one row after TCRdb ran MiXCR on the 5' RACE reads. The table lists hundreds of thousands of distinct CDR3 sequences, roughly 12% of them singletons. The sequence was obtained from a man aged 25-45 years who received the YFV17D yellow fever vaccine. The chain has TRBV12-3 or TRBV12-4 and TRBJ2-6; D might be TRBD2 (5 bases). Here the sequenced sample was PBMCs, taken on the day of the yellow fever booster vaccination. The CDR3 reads CASRGLLSGANVLTF. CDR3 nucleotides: TGTGCCAGCAGAGGACTTCTCTCTGGGGCCAACGTCCTGACTTTC.